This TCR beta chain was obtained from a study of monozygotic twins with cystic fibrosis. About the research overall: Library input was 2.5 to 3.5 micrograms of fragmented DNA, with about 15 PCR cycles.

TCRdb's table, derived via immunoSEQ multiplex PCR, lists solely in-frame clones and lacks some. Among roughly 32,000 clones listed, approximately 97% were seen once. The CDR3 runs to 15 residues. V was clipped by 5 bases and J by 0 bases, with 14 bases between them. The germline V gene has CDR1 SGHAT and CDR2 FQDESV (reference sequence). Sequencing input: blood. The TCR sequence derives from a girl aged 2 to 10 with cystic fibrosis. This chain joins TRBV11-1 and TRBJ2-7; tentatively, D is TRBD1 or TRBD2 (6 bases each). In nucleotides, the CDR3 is TGTGCCAGCAGCCCAAGGGGGGCCCGCTCCTACGAGCAGTACTTC. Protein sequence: CASSPRGARSYEQYF.